The 29 T cell receptor beta chains in this list originate from one sample, sequenced in a study of blood T cell repertoires in COVID-19. Method: immunoSEQ multiplex PCR; TCRdb's copy keeps in-frame clones and lacks some. The sample has about 150,000 clones, 80% to 90% seen once. The sample consisted of peripheral blood. All receptors come from a man between 60 and 75 years old with active or convalescent COVID-19.

This rearrangement joins TRBV10-2 to TRBJ2-4; D perhaps matches TRBD2 (6 bases). The CDR3 runs to 16 residues. V gave up 0 bases and J gave up 1 base, with 10 bases separating them. Germline-derived CDR1 and CDR2 are WSHSY and SAAADI. CDR3 region: CASSESPGVAKNIQYF. The CDR3, as DNA: TGCGCCAGCAGTGAGTCACCGGGGGTGGCCAAAAACATTCAGTACTTC.

The genes are TRBV21-1 and TRBJ2-1; the table names TRBD2, a call not compared with the DNA. TRBV21-1 is a recognized pseudogene. The length of the CDR3 is 16 residues. CDR3 coding DNA: TGTGCCAGCAGCACGACTAGCGGTACTCCCTACAATGAGCAGTTCTTC. Translating gives CASSTTSGTPYNEQFF.

There are many counts of this clone. This chain links TRBV15 with TRBJ1-5; D is perhaps TRBD1 (5 bases). CDR3 length: 13 amino acids. V was trimmed by 5 bases and J by 5 bases, leaving 10 bases between them. Germline assignment: CDR1 LNHNV and CDR2 YYDKDF (reference sequence). The CDR3, as DNA: TGTGCCACCAGCTGGGACTTCCATCAGCCCCAGCATTTT. Translating it yields CATSWDFHQPQHF.

The chain couples TRBV28 to TRBJ1-6, with TRBD1 identical over 7 bases. From germline, CDR1 is MDHEN and CDR2 SYDVKM. The CDR3 extends over 15 amino acids. The V gene end was trimmed by 6 bases and the J gene end by 0 bases; junction bases not matched to a gene: 2. As DNA, the CDR3 is TGTGCCAGCAGGGGACAGAGCTCCTATAATTCACCCCTCCACTTT. This gives the protein CASRGQSSYNSPLHF.

This chain uses TRBV7-9 with TRBJ2-7; 7 bases match TRBD1. After removal of 5 bases from V and 0 bases from J, the junction contained 4 bases not matched to a gene. Germline CDR1 and CDR2: SEHNR and FQNEAQ (reference sequence). The CDR3 extends over 14 amino acids. This CDR3 reads CASSRDRVSYEQYF. The CDR3 DNA is TGTGCCAGCAGCCGAGACAGGGTCTCCTACGAGCAGTACTTC.

In regard to this clone: Distinct nucleotide sequences in the sample also encode this CDR3. The chain uses TRBV29-1 and TRBJ2-1; 13 bases match TRBD2. CDR3 length: 12 amino acids. Trimming removed 7 bases from V and 7 bases from J; junction bases left unmatched: 1. The germline V gene has CDR1 SQVTM and CDR2 ANQGSEA. CDR3 DNA: TGCAGCGGGACTAGCGGGAGTAATGAGCAGTTCTTC. Translation gives CSGTSGSNEQFF.

The genes are TRBV28 and TRBJ1-5; D may be TRBD1 (6 bases). The CDR3 spans 13 residues. The V and J ends lost 3 bases and 6 bases respectively, with 9 bases between them. Germline-derived CDR1 and CDR2 are MDHEN and SYDVKM. The CDR3 loop is CASSFAGVQPQHF. CDR3 bases: TGTGCCAGCAGTTTCGCAGGGGTTCAGCCCCAGCATTTT.

The DNA of the CDR3 is TGTGCTAGTGGTTTGGCCGCAGGTTCAAGCACAGATACGCAGTATTTT. This translates into CASGLAAGSSTDTQYF. The chain recombines TRBV12-5 with TRBJ2-3; D is unclear. V lost 1 base and J lost 0, with 11 bases in between. The CDR3 runs to 16 residues. Germline lookup yields CDR1 LGHNT and CDR2 FRNRAP. The full variable domain, its missing parts supplied by reference TRBV12-5 and TRBJ2-3, is DARVTQTPRHKVTEMGQEVTMRCQPILGHNTVFWYRQTMMQGLELLAYFRNRAPLDDSGMPKDRFSAEMPDATLATLKIQPSEPRDSAVYFCASGLAAGSSTDTQYFGPGTRLTVL.

This chain joins TRBV14 and TRBJ2-6; D may be TRBD1 (7 bases). The CDR3 consists of 15 residues. Germline V lookup: CDR1 SGHDN, CDR2 FVKESK. The V end lost 4 bases, the J end lost 4 bases, and 11 bases lay between the germline ends. The CDR3 here is CASSPGGLGANVLTF. CDR3 DNA: TGTGCCAGCAGCCCAGGGGGGTTGGGGGCCAACGTCCTGACTTTC.

V gene TRBV2 combines with J gene TRBJ2-3; 9 nucleotides line up with TRBD1. The junction had 7 bases not matched to a gene; V was cut back by 6 bases and J by 9 bases. Germline-derived CDR1 and CDR2 are SNHLY and FYNNEI. This CDR3 spans 13 amino acids. For the CDR3, the DNA is TGTGCCAGCAGAAAATCGACAGGGGGGACGCAGTATTTT. It codes for CASRKSTGGTQYF.

The chain combines TRBV7-3 with TRBJ1-1; a weak D match, TRBD1 (6 bases). The V end was cut by 4 bases, the J end by 4 bases, with 10 bases between. This CDR3 has 13 residues. Germline assignment: CDR1 SGHTA and CDR2 FQGTGA. The CDR3 bases are TGTGCCAGCAGCTCAGGGGTGAGCACTGAAGCTTTCTTT. It yields the protein CASSSGVSTEAFF.

The chain joins TRBV19 to TRBJ1-5; TRBD1 agrees at 8 bases. V trimming: 1 base; J trimming: 6 bases; junction bases outside the gene matches: 5. This CDR3 spans 15 amino acids. Per the germline V gene, CDR1 is LNHDA and CDR2 is SQIVND (reference sequence). CDR3 sequence reads: CASSIGGQGSQPQHF. CDR3 bases: TGTGCCAGTAGTATAGGAGGACAGGGATCTCAGCCCCAGCATTTT.

This clone was observed a handful of times. The chain recombines TRBV5-1 with TRBJ2-5; 7 bases are shared with TRBD1. CDR3 size: 15 residues. Looked up from germline, CDR1 is SGHRS and CDR2 is YFSETQ. V lost 4 bases, J lost 4 bases, and 10 bases stayed unmatched. The CDR3 here is CASSATTGLTETQYF. The CDR3 DNA sequence: TGCGCCAGCAGCGCGACGACAGGGTTAACAGAGACCCAGTACTTC.

The rearrangement links TRBV11-3 to TRBJ2-1; D is undetermined. CDR3 length: 16 residues. V lost 1 base to trimming and J lost 0 bases, with 10 bases between them. Germline-derived CDR1 and CDR2 are SGHNT and YENEEA. The CDR3 loop reads CASSLGARSSYNEQFF. The DNA for the CDR3 is TGTGCCAGCAGCTTAGGAGCGAGGAGCTCCTACAATGAGCAGTTCTTC. Based on the CDR3 plus reference TRBV11-3 and TRBJ2-1, the full variable domain is EAGVVQSPRYKIIEKKQPVAFWCNPISGHNTLYWYLQNLGQGPELLIRYENEEAVDDSQLPKDRFSAERLKGVDSTLKIQPAELGDSAVYLCASSLGARSSYNEQFFGPGTRLTVL.

The sample holds one count of this clone. The gene calls are TRBV28 and TRBJ2-7; 9 bases fit TRBD1. Germline-derived CDR1 and CDR2 are MDHEN and SYDVKM. V shed 2 bases and J 1 base; nucleotides not matched to a gene: 6. CDR3 length equals 16 residues. The CDR3: CASSLGGTGRSYEQYF. CDR3 nucleotide sequence: TGTGCCAGCAGTTTAGGGGGGACAGGGAGGTCCTACGAGCAGTACTTC.

The chain employs TRBV7-2 and TRBJ2-3; 9 bases line up with TRBD2. CDR1 is SGHTA, CDR2 FQGNSA, per germline. Losses at the gene ends were 4 bases for V and 7 bases for J; bases not matched to a gene: 9. This CDR3 region has 15 residues. The DNA of the CDR3 is TGTGCCAGCAGCTACACCTTTGGGACTAGCAATACGCAGTATTTT. Translated, it gives CASSYTFGTSNTQYF.

V gene TRBV4-1 combines with J gene TRBJ1-2; D is possibly TRBD1 (6 bases). Germline V gene sequence: CDR1 MGHRA, CDR2 YSYEKL. This CDR3 region has 14 residues. The V end was cut by 2 bases, the J end by 3 bases, with 10 bases between. CDR3 amino acids: CASSQTGYDYGYTF. The CDR3 DNA follows: TGCGCCAGCAGCCAAACAGGGTACGACTATGGCTACACCTTC.

The chain links TRBV9 to TRBJ2-2, with 10 bases identical to TRBD2. Trimming took 4 bases from V and 2 from J; bases not matched to a gene: 5. CDR1 and CDR2 (germline): SGDLS, YYNGEE. This CDR3 is 16 amino acids long. This CDR3 is CASSSSGRGNTGELFF. Written as DNA, the CDR3 is TGTGCCAGCAGCTCTAGCGGGAGAGGAAACACCGGGGAGCTGTTTTTT.

The CDR3 nucleotides read TGTGCCAGTAGTACGGCTAGCGGGAGAAAGAAGCAGTACTTC. It encodes CASSTASGRKKQYF. This chain joins TRBV19 and TRBJ2-7, with TRBD2 identical over 10 bases. This CDR3 contains 14 residues. Germline V gene sequence: CDR1 LNHDA, CDR2 SQIVND (reference sequence). V lost 4 bases, J lost 8 bases, and 8 bases stayed unmatched.

The chain uses TRBV3-1 (or the pseudogene TRBV3-2) and TRBJ2-7; TRBD1 agrees at 9 bases. The CDR3 loop spans 16 amino acids. The trim removed 4 bases at V and 4 bases at J, leaving 11 bases unmatched. Germline loops: CDR1 LGHDT, CDR2 YNNKEL (reference sequence). The CDR3 is CASSRDAGTGIYEQYF. CDR3 nucleotide sequence: TGTGCCAGCAGCCGAGACGCCGGGACAGGGATTTACGAGCAGTACTTC.

The chain uses TRBV18 and TRBJ2-7; tentatively, D is TRBD1 (6 bases). The length of the CDR3 is 14 residues. Germline CDR1 and CDR2: KGHSH and LQKENI. V was clipped by 6 bases and J by 3 bases, with 15 bases between them. The chain's CDR3 is CASSQQGKGYEQYF. Here the CDR3 DNA reads TGTGCCAGCTCGCAACAGGGAAAAGGCTACGAGCAGTACTTC. Full variable domain (rest looked up from reference TRBV18 and TRBJ2-7): NAGVMQNPRHLVRRRGQEARLRCSPMKGHSHVYWYRQLPEEGLKFMVYLQKENIIDESGMPKERFSAEFPKEGPSILRIQQVVRGDSAAYFCASSQQGKGYEQYFGPGTRLTVT.

The chain carries TRBV7-9 and TRBJ2-1; the match to TRBD1 covers 12 bases. The CDR3 is 19 amino acids. The V and J ends lost 5 bases and 7 bases, in that order; junction bases with no gene match: 18. Looked up from germline, CDR1 is SEHNR and CDR2 is FQNEAQ (reference sequence). The CDR3 loop is CASSPRLMKPGQGANEQFF. CDR3 bases: TGTGCCAGCAGCCCGAGGCTTATGAAACCGGGACAGGGGGCGAATGAGCAGTTCTTC.

The genes are TRBV10-3 and TRBJ1-2, with D maybe TRBD1 (6 bases). The CDR3 is 13 amino acids. CDR1 is ENHRY, CDR2 SYGVKD, per germline. Trimming removed 4 bases from V and 3 bases from J, with 9 bases in between. The CDR3 nucleotides are TGTGCCATCAGTGTATCAGGGGACTATGGCTACACCTTC. It translates to CAISVSGDYGYTF.

The V and J genes are TRBV30 and TRBJ2-5; D call uncertain. The V and J ends lost 0 bases and 0 bases respectively, with 11 bases between them. The CDR3 length is 15 residues. Germline values: CDR1 GTSNPN, CDR2 SVGIG (reference sequence). The CDR3 coding sequence is TGTGCCTGGAGTGTACTAAGTGTTTACCAAGAGACCCAGTACTTC. Translated, it gives CAWSVLSVYQETQYF.

The chain combines TRBV5-4 with TRBJ2-2, with TRBD2 matching over 7 bases. The germline gives CDR1 SGHNT, CDR2 YYREEE (reference sequence). The ends lost 1 base at V and 5 bases at J; junction bases unmatched: 5. This CDR3 contains 15 residues. CDR3 residues: CASSLQAGVTGELFF. The DNA of the CDR3 is TGTGCCAGCAGCTTGCAGGCGGGAGTAACCGGGGAGCTGTTTTTT.

The CDR3 DNA reads as TGCGCCAGCAGCGAAACTAGCGGAGGATACAATGAGCAGTTCTTC. Protein: CASSETSGGYNEQFF. J is TRBJ2-1 and V is TRBV10-2, with 8 bases fitting TRBD2. Germline-derived CDR1 and CDR2 are WSHSY and SAAADI. This CDR3 has 15 residues. Trimming cost V 6 bases and J 4 bases; bases outside gene matches: 8.

V is TRBV6-2 or TRBV6-3 and J is TRBJ2-7, with 13 bases fitting TRBD2. The CDR3 is made up of 16 amino acids. The germline V gene encodes CDR1 MNHEY and CDR2 SVGEGT. J was trimmed by 1 base and V by 5 bases; bases with no gene match: 5. This CDR3 is CASSDGTSGNSYEQYF. The CDR3 nucleotides are TGTGCCAGCAGTGACGGGACTAGCGGGAATTCCTACGAGCAGTACTTC.

V is TRBV3-1 (or the pseudogene TRBV3-2) and J is TRBJ2-1, with 7 bases fitting TRBD2. J gave up 4 bases and V 5 bases, and 14 bases lay outside the gene matches. CDR1 is LGHDT and CDR2 is YNNKEL in the germline V gene (reference sequence). The CDR3 covers 17 residues. The CDR3 DNA follows: TGTGCCAGCAGCTCTTTAGGAATAGCGGGCTTATACAATGAGCAGTTCTTC. As protein: CASSSLGIAGLYNEQFF.

This sequence joins TRBV2 and TRBJ2-7; 9 bases map to TRBD1. The CDR3 totals 13 residues. Unmatched junction bases numbered 5, after V lost 6 bases and J lost 5 bases. CDR1 is SNHLY, CDR2 FYNNEI, per germline. The CDR3 sequence: CASRPGTGNEQYF. CDR3 DNA sequence: TGTGCCAGCAGGCCCGGGACAGGGAACGAGCAGTACTTC.